This TCR beta chain was profiled in a study of T cell repertoires in cytomegalovirus infection. This clonotype was recorded a few times. The antigen remains undetermined. The germline V gene has CDR1 LGHNA and CDR2 YSLEER. V lost 3 bases and J lost 0, with 6 bases in between. The CDR3 runs to 14 residues. TCRdb processed the reads anew with MiXCR; each CDR3 protein has one entry. This table has fewer than 1,000,000 distinct CDR3 sequences, approximately 32% appearing once. The chain has TRBV4-3 and TRBJ1-5; D unclear. The source material was cultured CD8+ T cells from PBMCs, sampled from culture after CMV antigen stimulation. This clonotype originated in a human donor in good health (CMV status not recorded). Some clones in this sample may be carry-over from other donors' samples. The CDR3 loop reads CASSQVYSNQPQHF. The DNA of the CDR3 is TGCGCCAGCAGCCAGGTTTATAGCAATCAGCCCCAGCATTTT.